This T cell receptor beta chain was obtained from a study of blood T cell repertoires in COVID-19. For the study at large: From the United States, Italy and Spain came samples of acute and convalescent COVID-19.

The protocol was immunoSEQ multiplex PCR, while the TCRdb copy is restricted to in-frame clones and leaves out a portion. The data contain 310,000 or so clones, over 80% of them seen just once; the ten biggest clones take up about 8.9%. Germline trimming cut 5 bases from V and 5 bases from J; bases unmatched to any gene: 9. From germline, CDR1 is SGHVS and CDR2 FQNEAQ. CDR3 size: 15 residues. This clonotype was obtained from a woman aged 18-29 years who had recovered from COVID-19. The chain has TRBV7-8 and TRBJ1-1; TRBD1 matches at 9 bases. The sequencing input was PBMCs or T cells enriched from blood (not recorded which). CDR3 coding DNA: TGTGCCAGCAGCCCAAATAGGGACAGGGCTACTGAAGCTTTCTTT. This gives the protein CASSPNRDRATEAFF.